This T cell receptor beta chain derives from a study of persistence of HIV-infected CD4 T cells. Germline V gene sequence: CDR1 SGHNT, CDR2 YYREEE (reference sequence). The V gene end was trimmed by 2 bases and the J gene end by 2 bases; junction bases not matched to a gene: 9. This CDR3 is 16 amino acids long. An overlapping HIV-1 Gag peptide pool stimulated these cells at 0.85 to 1 ug/peptide/mL. Sorting of responding CD4+ T cells relied on upregulated CD40 ligand together with CD69. Plasma HIV-1 RNA stayed below 50 copies/mL for at least 4 years. To note about this clone: Antigen unknown.

The immunoSEQ assay was version 4, run in survey mode. The repertoire was sequenced with immunoSEQ multiplex PCR; TCRdb's copy has only in-frame clones and lacks some. The sample holds tens of thousands of clones; approximately 79% are singletons and the top ten take approximately 1.7%. The starting material was CD4+ T cells sorted from PBMCs after approximately 20-hour stimulation, obtained from a patient who received antiretroviral therapy. The gene calls are TRBV5-4 and TRBJ2-7; 8 positions match TRBD1. The clonotype originates from an adult man with HIV who was CMV-seropositive. The CDR3 loop reads CASSFGWSGGPYEQYF. CDR3 DNA: TGTGCCAGCAGCTTTGGGTGGTCAGGGGGCCCCTACGAGCAGTACTTC.